The sequence of this TCR beta chain was determined in a study of cytomegalovirus exposure and HLA in healthy donors. The study sampled nominally healthy donors, though unrecorded immune exposures were likely. PCR primers comprised 60 Vbeta and 13 Jbeta primers. Using immunoSEQ multiplex PCR, the repertoire was profiled, and TCRdb retains in-frame clones only, with some absent. This sample has 130,000 to 150,000 clones; around four fifths occur once, and the top ten carry around 3.7%. Germline CDR1 reads MGHDK; CDR2 reads SYGVNS. The CDR3 extends over 17 amino acids. V lost 4 bases and J lost 1; bases outside the gene matches: 7. In its sample, this clone was seen a few times.

The TCR sequence derives from a male donor in good health and CMV-seronegative. The chain has TRBV25-1 and TRBJ2-1; TRBD1 matches at 10 bases. The sequenced sample was PBMCs. The CDR3 loop is CASSGPRDRGSYNEQFF. In DNA, the CDR3 is TGTGCCAGCAGTGGACCCCGGGACAGGGGATCCTACAATGAGCAGTTCTTC.